This T cell receptor beta chain was obtained from a study of regulatory T cells in long-lasting Graves disease. The sample's time point: newly diagnosed GD, antithyroid drugs for less than 3 months. The TCR library used RNA extracted from PBMCs. This clonotype was picked up many times. Construction of TCR beta libraries relied on iRepertoire HTBI primers and on Arm-PCR targeting CDR3 regions. TCRdb called the multiplex PCR reads again in MiXCR, with one record for every CDR3 protein. The sample contains 550,000 to 650,000 distinct CDR3 sequences, roughly a sixth of which appear only once. CDR1 is MNHNS, CDR2 SASEGT, per germline. CDR3 length: 14 residues. With V trimmed by 7 bases and J by 1 base, 6 bases remained unmatched. These same records also appear under a second study, on T cells in Graves' hyperthyroidism and ophthalmopathy. That report adds: Absence of ophthalmopathy progression within 18 months defined stable Graves' hyperthyroidism.

V gene TRBV6-1 combines with J gene TRBJ2-7; 8 nucleotides align to TRBD2. Sequenced here: peripheral blood mononuclear cells (PBMCs), sampled at new diagnosis, from a patient treated with antithyroid drugs. The sequence was collected from a man between 18 and 29 years old with Graves disease. Here the CDR3 DNA reads TGTGCCAGCATCGATCCGGGAGGGTCCTACGAGCAGTACTTC. Amino acid sequence: CASIDPGGSYEQYF.